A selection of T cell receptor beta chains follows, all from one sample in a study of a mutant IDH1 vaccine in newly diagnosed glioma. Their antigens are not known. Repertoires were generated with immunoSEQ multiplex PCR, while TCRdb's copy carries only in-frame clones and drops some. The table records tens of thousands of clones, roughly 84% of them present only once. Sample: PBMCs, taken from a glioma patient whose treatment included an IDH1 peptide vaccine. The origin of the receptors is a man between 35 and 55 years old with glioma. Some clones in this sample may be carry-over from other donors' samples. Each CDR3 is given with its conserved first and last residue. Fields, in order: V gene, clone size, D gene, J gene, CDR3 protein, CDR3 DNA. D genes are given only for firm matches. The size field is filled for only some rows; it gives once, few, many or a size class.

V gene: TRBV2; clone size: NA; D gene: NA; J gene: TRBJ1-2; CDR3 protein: CASSLYGYTF; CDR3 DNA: TGTGCCAGCAGTCTCTATGGCTACACCTTC
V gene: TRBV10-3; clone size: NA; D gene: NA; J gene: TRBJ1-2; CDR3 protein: CAISESGGLRTF; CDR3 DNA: TGTGCCATCAGTGAGTCGGGGGGGCTAAGGACCTTC
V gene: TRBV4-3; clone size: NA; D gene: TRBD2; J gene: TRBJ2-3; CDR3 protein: CASSQDLAGGADTQYF; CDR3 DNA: TGCGCCAGCAGCCAAGATCTAGCGGGGGGGGCAGATACGCAGTATTTT
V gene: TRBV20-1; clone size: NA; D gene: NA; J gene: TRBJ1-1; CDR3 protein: CSALRGLEAFF; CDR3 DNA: TGCAGTGCTCTACGGGGGCTTGAAGCTTTCTTT
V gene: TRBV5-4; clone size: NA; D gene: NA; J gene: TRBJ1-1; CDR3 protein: CASRSRAGKLNTEAFF; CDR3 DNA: TGTGCCAGCAGGTCTCGGGCAGGGAAATTGAACACTGAAGCTTTCTTT
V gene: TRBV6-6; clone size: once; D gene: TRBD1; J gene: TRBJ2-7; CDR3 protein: CASSYGQGASYEQYF; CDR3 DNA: TGTGCCAGCAGTTACGGACAGGGGGCCTCCTACGAGCAGTACTTC
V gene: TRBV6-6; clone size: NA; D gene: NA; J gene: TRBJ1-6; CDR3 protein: CASSYSGGGSSPLHF; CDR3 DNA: TGTGCCAGCAGTTACTCGGGAGGGGGAAGTTCACCCCTCCACTTT
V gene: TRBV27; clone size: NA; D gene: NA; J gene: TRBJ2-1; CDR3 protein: CASTKRGMDEQFF; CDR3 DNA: TGTGCCAGCACAAAACGGGGAATGGATGAGCAGTTCTTC
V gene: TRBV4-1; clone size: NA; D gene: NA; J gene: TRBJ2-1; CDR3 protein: CASSRTGYNEQFF; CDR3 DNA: TGCGCCAGCAGCCGGACTGGATACAATGAGCAGTTCTTC
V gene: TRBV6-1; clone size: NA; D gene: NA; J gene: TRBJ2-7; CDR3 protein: CASSKEGVEQYF; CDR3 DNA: TGTGCCAGCAGTAAAGAAGGGGTCGAGCAGTACTTC
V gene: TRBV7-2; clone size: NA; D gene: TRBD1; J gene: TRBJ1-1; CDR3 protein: CASSLGRGQGFRFF; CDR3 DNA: TGTGCCAGCAGCCTCGGAAGGGGACAGGGTTTTAGGTTCTTT
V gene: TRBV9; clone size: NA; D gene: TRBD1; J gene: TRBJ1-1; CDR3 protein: CASSVGTGGEAFF; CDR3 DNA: TGTGCCAGCAGCGTAGGGACAGGGGGTGAAGCTTTCTTT
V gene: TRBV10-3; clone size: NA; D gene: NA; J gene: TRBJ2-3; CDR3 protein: CAIKDPGRGTDTQYF; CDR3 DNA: TGTGCCATCAAAGATCCGGGGAGGGGGACAGATACGCAGTATTTT
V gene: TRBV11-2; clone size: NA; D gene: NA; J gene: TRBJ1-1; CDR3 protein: CASSLAGGGWNTEAFF; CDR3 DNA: TGTGCCAGCAGCCTCGCTGGGGGGGGATGGAACACTGAAGCTTTCTTT
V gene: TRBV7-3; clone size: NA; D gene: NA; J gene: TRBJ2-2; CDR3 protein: CASSPLWNTGELFF; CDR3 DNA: TGTGCCAGCAGCCCCCTCTGGAACACCGGGGAGCTGTTTTTT
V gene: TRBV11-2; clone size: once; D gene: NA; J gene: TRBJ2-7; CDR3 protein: CASSLGLTSYEQYF; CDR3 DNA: TGTGCCAGCAGCTTAGGTCTCACCTCCTACGAGCAGTACTTC
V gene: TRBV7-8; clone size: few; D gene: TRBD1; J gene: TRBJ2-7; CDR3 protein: CASSHTGDRGGLYEQYF; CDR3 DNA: TGTGCCAGCAGCCATACCGGGGACAGGGGGGGCCTCTACGAGCAGTACTTC
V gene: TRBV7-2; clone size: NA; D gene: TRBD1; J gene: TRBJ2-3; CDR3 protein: CASSLPTGRTDTQYF; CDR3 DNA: TGTGCCAGCAGCCTCCCGACAGGGCGGACAGATACGCAGTATTTT
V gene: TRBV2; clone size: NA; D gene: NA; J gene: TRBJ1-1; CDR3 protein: CASSERGLVAEAFF; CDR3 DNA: TGTGCCAGCAGTGAGCGGGGTTTAGTAGCTGAAGCTTTCTTT
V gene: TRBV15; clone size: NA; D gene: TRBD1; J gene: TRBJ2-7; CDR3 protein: CATSRDRTYEQYF; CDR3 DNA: TGTGCCACCAGCAGGGACAGGACCTACGAGCAGTACTTC
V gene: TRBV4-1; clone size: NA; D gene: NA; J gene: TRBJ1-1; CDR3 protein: CASSQDQGRYTEAFF; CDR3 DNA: TGCGCCAGCAGCCAAGATCAGGGGCGATACACTGAAGCTTTCTTT
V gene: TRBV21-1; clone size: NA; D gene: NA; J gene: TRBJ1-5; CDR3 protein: CASRPIGPGSNQPQHF; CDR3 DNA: TGTGCCAGCAGGCCGATTGGCCCTGGGAGCAATCAGCCCCAGCATTTT
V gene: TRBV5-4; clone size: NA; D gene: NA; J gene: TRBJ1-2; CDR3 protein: CASSAGGEGIGYGYTF; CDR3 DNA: TGTGCCAGCAGTGCGGGGGGAGAGGGTATCGGGTATGGCTACACCTTC
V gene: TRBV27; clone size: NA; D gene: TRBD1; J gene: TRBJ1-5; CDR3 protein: CASRSLQGAWGNQPQHF; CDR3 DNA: TGTGCCAGCCGTTCCTTACAGGGGGCTTGGGGCAATCAGCCCCAGCATTTT
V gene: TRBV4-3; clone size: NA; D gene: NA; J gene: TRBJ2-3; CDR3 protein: CASSQEGRPTDTQYF; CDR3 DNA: TGCGCCAGCAGCCAAGAAGGGCGCCCCACAGATACGCAGTATTTT
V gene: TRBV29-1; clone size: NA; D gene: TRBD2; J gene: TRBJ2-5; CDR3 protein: CSVEGTSGGIETQYF; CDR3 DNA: TGCAGCGTTGAGGGGACTAGCGGGGGAATCGAGACCCAGTACTTC
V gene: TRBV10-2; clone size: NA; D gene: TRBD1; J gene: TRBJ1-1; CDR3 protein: CAPPRDRDGTEAFF; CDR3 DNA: TGCGCCCCGCCCCGGGACAGGGATGGCACTGAAGCTTTCTTT
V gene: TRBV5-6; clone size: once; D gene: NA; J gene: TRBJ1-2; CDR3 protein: CASSLVTVYGYTF; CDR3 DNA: TGTGCCAGCAGCTTGGTCACAGTCTATGGCTACACCTTC
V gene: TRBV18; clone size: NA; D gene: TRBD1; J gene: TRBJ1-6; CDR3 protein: CASSPAQGFNSPLHF; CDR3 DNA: TGTGCCAGCTCACCGGCACAGGGGTTTAATTCACCCCTCCACTTT
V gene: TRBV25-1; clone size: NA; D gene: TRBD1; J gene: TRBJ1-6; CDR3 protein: CASSDPRQGNSPLHF; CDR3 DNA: TGTGCCAGCAGTGATCCGAGACAGGGAAATTCACCCCTCCACTTT
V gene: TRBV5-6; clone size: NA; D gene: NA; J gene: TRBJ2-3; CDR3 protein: CASSLGTSTDTQYF; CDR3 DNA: TGTGCCAGCAGCTTGGGGACTAGCACAGATACGCAGTATTTT
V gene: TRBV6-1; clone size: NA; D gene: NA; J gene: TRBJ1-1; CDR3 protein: CASSLGRLMNTEAFF; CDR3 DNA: TGTGCCAGCAGTCTTGGCAGGCTGATGAACACTGAAGCTTTCTTT
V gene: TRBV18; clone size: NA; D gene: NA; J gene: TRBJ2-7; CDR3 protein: CASSPGQVNSYEQYF; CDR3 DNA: TGTGCCAGCTCACCAGGGCAGGTTAACTCCTACGAGCAGTACTTC
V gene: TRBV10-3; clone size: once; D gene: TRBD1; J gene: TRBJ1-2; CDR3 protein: CAISEGTGRGYTF; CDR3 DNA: TGTGCCATCAGTGAAGGGACAGGAAGAGGCTACACCTTC
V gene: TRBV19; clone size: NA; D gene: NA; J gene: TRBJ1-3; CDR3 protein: CASTGASGNTIYF; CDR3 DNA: TGTGCCAGTACCGGGGCCTCTGGAAACACCATATATTTT
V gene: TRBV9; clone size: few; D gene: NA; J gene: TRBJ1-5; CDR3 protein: CASSVGSGVALEPQHF; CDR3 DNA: TGTGCCAGCAGCGTAGGTTCAGGGGTCGCATTAGAGCCCCAGCATTTT
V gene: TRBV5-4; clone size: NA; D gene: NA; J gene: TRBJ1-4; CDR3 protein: CASSLYEGGKLFF; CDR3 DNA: TGTGCCAGCAGCTTGTATGAAGGGGGAAAACTGTTTTTT
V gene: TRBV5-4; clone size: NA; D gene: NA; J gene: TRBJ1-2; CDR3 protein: CASSPGAGGLGGYTF; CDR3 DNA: TGTGCCAGCAGCCCCGGGGCCGGGGGGTTGGGTGGCTACACCTTC
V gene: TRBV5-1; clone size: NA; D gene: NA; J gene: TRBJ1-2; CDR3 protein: CASSLDRALGYTF; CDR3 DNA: TGCGCCAGCAGCTTGGACAGGGCCCTCGGCTACACCTTC
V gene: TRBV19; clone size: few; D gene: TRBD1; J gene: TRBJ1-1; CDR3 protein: CASTPTGIKLTEAFF; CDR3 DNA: TGTGCCAGTACCCCGACAGGGATCAAGTTAACTGAAGCTTTCTTT
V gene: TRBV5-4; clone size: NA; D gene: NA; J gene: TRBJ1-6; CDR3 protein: CASSWDPRAYNSPLHF; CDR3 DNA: TGTGCCAGCAGCTGGGACCCCAGGGCTTATAATTCACCCCTCCACTTT
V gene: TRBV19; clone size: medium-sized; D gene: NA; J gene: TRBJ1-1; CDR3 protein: CASRIRRERATEAFF; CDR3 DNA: TGTGCCAGTAGAATAAGAAGGGAGAGAGCCACTGAAGCTTTCTTT
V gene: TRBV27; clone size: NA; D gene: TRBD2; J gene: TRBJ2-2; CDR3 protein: CASSLRLAGDGELFF; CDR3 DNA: TGTGCCAGCAGTTTAAGGCTAGCGGGGGACGGGGAGCTGTTTTTT
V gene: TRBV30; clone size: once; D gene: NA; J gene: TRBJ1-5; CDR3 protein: CAWSQGLNQPQHF; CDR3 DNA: TGTGCCTGGTCTCAGGGGTTAAATCAGCCCCAGCATTTT
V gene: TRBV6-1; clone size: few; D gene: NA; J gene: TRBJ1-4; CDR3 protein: CASSDVPSEKLFF; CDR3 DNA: TGTGCCAGCAGTGATGTGCCTAGTGAAAAACTGTTTTTT
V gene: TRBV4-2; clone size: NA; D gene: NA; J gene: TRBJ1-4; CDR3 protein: CASSQWGEKLFF; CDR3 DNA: TGTGCCAGCAGCCAATGGGGAGAAAAACTGTTTTTT
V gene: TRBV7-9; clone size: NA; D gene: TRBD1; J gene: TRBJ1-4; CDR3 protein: CASSSSGTGGWLFF; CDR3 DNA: TGTGCCAGCAGCTCTAGCGGGACAGGGGGTTGGCTGTTTTTT
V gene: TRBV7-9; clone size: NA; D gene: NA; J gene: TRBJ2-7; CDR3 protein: CASSSWDTSYEQYF; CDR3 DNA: TGTGCCAGCAGCAGCTGGGACACCTCCTACGAGCAGTACTTC
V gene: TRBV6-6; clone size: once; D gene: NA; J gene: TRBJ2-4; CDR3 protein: CASSLAKNIQYF; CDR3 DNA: TGTGCCAGCAGTTTAGCCAAAAACATTCAGTACTTC
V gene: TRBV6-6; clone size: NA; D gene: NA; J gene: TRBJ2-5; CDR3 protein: CASTPGFQETQYF; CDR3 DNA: TGTGCCAGCACCCCGGGGTTCCAAGAGACCCAGTACTTC
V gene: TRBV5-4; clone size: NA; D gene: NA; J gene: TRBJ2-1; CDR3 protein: CASSLPLGDEQFF; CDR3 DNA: TGTGCCAGCAGCTTGCCCCTTGGCGATGAGCAGTTCTTC
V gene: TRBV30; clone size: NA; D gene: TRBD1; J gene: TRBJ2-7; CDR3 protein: CAWSENRDRTFDYEQYF; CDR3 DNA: TGTGCCTGGAGTGAGAACCGGGACAGGACTTTCGACTACGAGCAGTACTTC
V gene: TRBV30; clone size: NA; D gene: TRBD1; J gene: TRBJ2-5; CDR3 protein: CAWNLSPGQGTETQYF; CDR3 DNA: TGTGCCTGGAATCTCTCCCCGGGACAGGGAACAGAGACCCAGTACTTC
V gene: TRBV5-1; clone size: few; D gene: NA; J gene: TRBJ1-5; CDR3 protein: CASSLTGSYLQPQHF; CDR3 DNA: TGCGCCAGCAGCTTGACAGGGAGTTATCTTCAGCCCCAGCATTTT
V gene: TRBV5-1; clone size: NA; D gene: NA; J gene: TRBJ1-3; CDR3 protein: CASSLGGSSGNTIYF; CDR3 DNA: TGCGCCAGCAGCCTGGGAGGGAGCTCTGGAAACACCATATATTTT
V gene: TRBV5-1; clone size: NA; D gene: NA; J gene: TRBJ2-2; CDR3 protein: CASSLRASRNTGELFF; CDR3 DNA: TGCGCCAGCAGCTTAAGGGCTAGCCGGAACACCGGGGAGCTGTTTTTT
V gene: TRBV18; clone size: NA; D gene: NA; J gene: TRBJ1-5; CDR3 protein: CASSPRAGDHQPQHF; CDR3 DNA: TGTGCCAGCTCACCACGAGCGGGGGATCATCAGCCCCAGCATTTT